This T cell receptor (beta chain) was found in a study of cytomegalovirus exposure and HLA in healthy donors. PCR involved 60 Vbeta and 13 Jbeta primers. The protocol was immunoSEQ multiplex PCR, while the TCRdb copy is restricted to in-frame clones and leaves out a portion. The profile shows 120,000 or so clones, 83% of them singletons. V lost 6 bases and J lost 6, with 18 bases in between. Germline CDR1 is MNHEY and CDR2 is SVGAGI. CDR3 length: 15 amino acids. Among the donors, all were healthy bone marrow donors. The sample taken for sequencing was PBMCs. The gene calls are TRBV6-5 and TRBJ2-1; a possible D gene is TRBD2 (6 bases). The TCR comes from a woman between 35 and 50 years old in good health and CMV-seropositive. In nucleotides, the CDR3 is TGTGCCAGCAGCGACACCTTACTAGCCCTCAATGAGCAGTTCTTC. It translates to CASSDTLLALNEQFF.